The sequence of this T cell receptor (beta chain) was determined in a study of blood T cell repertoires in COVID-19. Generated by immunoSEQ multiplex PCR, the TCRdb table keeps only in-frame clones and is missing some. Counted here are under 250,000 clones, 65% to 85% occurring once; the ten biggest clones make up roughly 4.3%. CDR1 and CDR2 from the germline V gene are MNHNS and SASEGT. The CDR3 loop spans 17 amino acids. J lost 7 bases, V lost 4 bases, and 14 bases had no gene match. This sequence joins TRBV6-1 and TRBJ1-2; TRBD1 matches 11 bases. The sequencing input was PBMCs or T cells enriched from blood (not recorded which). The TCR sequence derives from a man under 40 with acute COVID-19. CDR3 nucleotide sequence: TGTGCCAGCAGTGGGACAGGGGGCTTTTCATTGTGGAGTGGCTACACCTTC. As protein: CASSGTGGFSLWSGYTF.